This entry describes one TCR beta chain. What it binds is not known. Some clones are missing from TCRdb's copy, which holds only in-frame ones; the method was immunoSEQ multiplex PCR. Of some 660,000 clones in the sample, roughly 73% were seen once. This sample was taken from a study of shared clonotypes between healthy human individuals. Whole-study results and caveats: Sequencing depth was expected to influence donor clonotype sharing.

This CDR3 spans 13 amino acids. Germline CDR1 is ENHRY and CDR2 is SYGVKD. The V gene lost 3 bases and the J gene lost 1 base, with 5 bases spanning the gap. The chain recombines TRBV10-3 with TRBJ2-3; no definite D call. The TCR originated in a woman in her twenties or thirties in good health. The sequencing input was memory CD4+ T cells sorted from blood. Subset given: CD45RA-negative fraction. The DNA for the CDR3 is TGTGCCATCAGTGAACCGGGCACAGATACGCAGTATTTT. Protein sequence: CAISEPGTDTQYF.